This is a list of T cell receptor beta chains from one sample in a study of graft-versus-host responses after intestinal transplantation. Clones were sequenced by immunoSEQ multiplex PCR, and TCRdb holds only the in-frame ones, with some missing. The sample has 100,000 to 130,000 clones, roughly 86% seen once; the top ten hold around 0.73%. Which antigens these TCRs recognize remains unknown. The sequenced sample was unstimulated CD4+ T cells sorted from spleen or lymph node cells, obtained before transplant. The source is a human donor who was the organ donor for an intestinal transplant. CDR3s include the opening cysteine and the closing phenylalanine or tryptophan. D genes are given only for firm matches. The listing skips clone size in some rows; elsewhere it reads once, few, many or a size class.

>TRBV19|NA|NA|TRBJ2-5
CASNSAMGWETQYF
TGTGCCAGTAATTCCGCCATGGGCTGGGAGACCCAGTACTTC
>TRBV10-3|NA|TRBD2|TRBJ2-7
CAISDGGRGFYEQYF
TGTGCCATCAGTGACGGGGGGAGAGGGTTTTACGAGCAGTACTTC
>TRBV7-3|NA|TRBD1|TRBJ1-2
CASSLGPGGVYGYTF
TGTGCCAGCAGCTTAGGGCCAGGGGGAGTCTATGGCTACACCTTC
>TRBV11-2|NA|NA|TRBJ1-5
CASSLNNQPQHF
TGTGCCAGCAGCTTAAACAATCAGCCCCAGCATTTT
>TRBV29-1|NA|NA|TRBJ1-2
CSVTGSGLGYTF
TGCAGCGTAACAGGGTCGGGCTTGGGCTACACCTTC
>TRBV5-1|NA|TRBD1|TRBJ1-1
CASSFPDRYTEAFF
TGCGCCAGCAGCTTCCCGGACAGGTACACTGAAGCTTTCTTT
>TRBV5-6|NA|NA|TRBJ2-5
CASSFWGRQETQYF
TGTGCCAGCAGCTTTTGGGGGAGACAAGAGACCCAGTACTTC
>TRBV7-3|NA|NA|TRBJ2-5
CASSLGREGSVETQYF
TGTGCCAGCAGCTTAGGACGCGAGGGGAGTGTGGAGACCCAGTACTTC
>TRBV6-5|NA|NA|TRBJ1-1
CASSYSTAANTEAFF
TGTGCCAGCAGTTACTCGACGGCAGCGAACACTGAAGCTTTCTTT
>TRBV5-4|NA|NA|TRBJ1-5
CASRFALYSNQPQHF
TGTGCCAGCAGGTTTGCGTTGTACTCCAATCAGCCCCAGCATTTT
>TRBV5-4|NA|NA|TRBJ1-2
CASSFPATLYGYTF
TGTGCCAGCAGCTTCCCCGCGACGCTCTATGGCTACACCTTC
>TRBV11-2|NA|NA|TRBJ1-1
CASSHHRQNTEAFF
TGTGCCAGCAGCCACCACAGACAGAACACTGAAGCTTTCTTT
>TRBV7-9|NA|TRBD1|TRBJ1-2
CASSFTGTGGYGYTF
TGTGCCAGCAGCTTTACCGGGACAGGGGGCTATGGCTACACCTTC
>TRBV6-6|NA|NA|TRBJ2-7
CASSLQGEQYF
TGTGCCAGCAGTTTACAGGGCGAGCAGTACTTC
>TRBV5-1|NA|TRBD2|TRBJ2-5
CASSTGRGGETQYF
TGCGCCAGCAGTACCGGACGGGGGGGTGAGACCCAGTACTTC
>TRBV6-5|NA|NA|TRBJ2-5
CASSYSGGGETQYF
TGTGCCAGCAGTTACTCCGGTGGGGGCGAGACCCAGTACTTC
>TRBV7-9|NA|NA|TRBJ1-2
CASSLGTPANYGYTF
TGTGCCAGCAGCTTAGGCACCCCCGCTAACTATGGCTACACCTTC
>TRBV9|NA|TRBD1|TRBJ2-1
CASSPTGGRHDEQFF
TGTGCCAGCAGCCCCACAGGGGGAAGGCACGATGAGCAGTTCTTC
>TRBV9|NA|TRBD1|TRBJ1-2
CASSAGQGGYGYTF
TGTGCCAGCAGCGCTGGGCAGGGGGGATATGGCTACACCTTC
>TRBV4-1|NA|NA|TRBJ2-5
CASSQRSFRDNQETQYF
TGCGCCAGCAGCCAACGTTCCTTCCGGGATAACCAAGAGACCCAGTACTTC
>TRBV6-6|NA|TRBD1|TRBJ1-4
CASRGQRDEKLFF
TGTGCCAGCAGGGGACAGCGGGATGAAAAACTGTTTTTT
>TRBV9|NA|TRBD2|TRBJ2-1
CASSDLSSGRPNEQFF
TGTGCCAGCAGCGATCTGTCGAGCGGGAGGCCCAATGAGCAGTTCTTC
>TRBV10-1|once|NA|TRBJ2-3
CATAGQTADTQYF
TGCGCCACGGCGGGGCAGACGGCAGATACGCAGTATTTT
>TRBV18|NA|NA|TRBJ1-1
CASSPSNTEAFF
TGTGCCAGCTCACCGTCGAACACTGAAGCTTTCTTT
>TRBV7-9|NA|NA|TRBJ2-3
CASSLVRTDTQYF
TGTGCCAGCAGCTTAGTGCGCACAGATACGCAGTATTTT
>TRBV5-1|NA|TRBD2|TRBJ2-7
CASSSSSGRARYEQYF
TGCGCCAGCAGCAGCTCTAGCGGGAGGGCCAGGTACGAGCAGTACTTC
>TRBV25-1|NA|NA|TRBJ1-1
CASSPRGTLFMNTEAFF
TGTGCCAGCAGTCCAAGGGGGACGCTCTTCATGAACACTGAAGCTTTCTTT
>TRBV2|few|NA|TRBJ2-7
CASSAGGRLYEQYF
TGTGCCAGCAGTGCCGGTGGCAGGCTCTACGAGCAGTACTTC
>TRBV28|NA|TRBD1|TRBJ1-2
CASTRTGQAFWGGYTF
TGTGCCAGCACTCGTACGGGACAGGCCTTCTGGGGTGGCTACACCTTC
>TRBV10-3|NA|NA|TRBJ2-7
CAISTGQAYEQYF
TGTGCCATCAGTACAGGCCAAGCCTACGAGCAGTACTTC
>TRBV12-5|NA|TRBD2|TRBJ2-3
CASGQLGGFTDTQYF
TGTGCTAGTGGTCAATTGGGGGGGTTCACAGATACGCAGTATTTT
>TRBV5-1|NA|NA|TRBJ2-7
CASSLAQSVSRAEQYF
TGCGCCAGCAGCTTGGCACAGAGTGTCAGTCGGGCCGAGCAGTACTTC
>TRBV9|once|NA|TRBJ1-3
CASSVWGERGNTIYF
TGTGCCAGCAGCGTATGGGGAGAAAGGGGAAACACCATATATTTT
>TRBV28|NA|NA|TRBJ2-2
CASSSGGAPNTGELFF
TGTGCCAGCAGTTCCGGGGGAGCCCCAAACACCGGGGAGCTGTTTTTT
>TRBV19|NA|NA|TRBJ2-7
CASSIASPGSAYEQYF
TGTGCCAGTAGTATAGCGTCCCCAGGGTCAGCCTACGAGCAGTACTTC
>TRBV6-5|NA|NA|TRBJ2-6
CASSYGAVGANVLTF
TGTGCCAGCAGTTACGGGGCAGTTGGGGCCAACGTCCTGACTTTC
>TRBV19|NA|NA|TRBJ2-1
CASSHDRSLYNEQFF
TGTGCCAGTAGTCACGACAGGTCCCTCTACAATGAGCAGTTCTTC
>TRBV27|NA|TRBD1|TRBJ1-4
CASSLGKGGRVGKLFF
TGTGCCAGCAGTTTAGGAAAAGGGGGCCGGGTAGGAAAACTGTTTTTT
>TRBV21-1|NA|NA|TRBJ1-2
CASSKGQVHGYTF
TGTGCCAGCAGCAAGGGACAGGTCCATGGCTACACCTTC
>TRBV18|NA|TRBD1|TRBJ1-4
CASSPREQGLIKLFF
TGTGCCAGCTCACCACGAGAACAGGGGCTAATCAAACTGTTTTTT
>TRBV19|NA|TRBD2|TRBJ2-1
CASSPEVLAGAWYNEQFF
TGTGCCAGTAGTCCCGAGGTTCTAGCGGGAGCGTGGTACAATGAGCAGTTCTTC
>TRBV6-1|NA|TRBD2|TRBJ2-5
CASRGRAGETQYF
TGTGCCAGCAGGGGGAGGGCTGGGGAGACCCAGTACTTC
>TRBV2|NA|NA|TRBJ1-6
CASRGPRVSSPLHF
TGTGCCAGCCGGGGGCCCAGGGTGAGTTCACCCCTCCACTTT
>TRBV9|NA|TRBD1|TRBJ1-5
CASSAGTANQPQHF
TGTGCCAGCAGCGCTGGGACAGCTAATCAGCCCCAGCATTTT
>TRBV19|NA|TRBD1|TRBJ1-2
CASSTWTGTGNYGYTF
TGTGCCAGTAGTACCTGGACAGGGACGGGGAACTATGGCTACACCTTC
>TRBV9|NA|NA|TRBJ2-1
CASSVDVGARWNEQFF
TGTGCCAGCAGCGTAGATGTGGGGGCCCGTTGGAATGAGCAGTTCTTC
>TRBV11-2|NA|TRBD2|TRBJ2-1
CASSLRFRAGGAREQFF
TGTGCCAGCAGCTTAAGGTTCCGAGCGGGGGGGGCGAGGGAGCAGTTCTTC